This T cell receptor beta chain was retrieved from a study of blood T cell repertoires in COVID-19. This table comes from immunoSEQ multiplex PCR, and its TCRdb copy is limited to in-frame clones, with some not included. The sample has about 370,000 clones, around 87% seen once. Germline CDR1 reads SGDLS; CDR2 reads YYNGEE. The CDR3 is 15 amino acids. Trimming shortened V by 0 bases and J by 5 bases, and 14 bases separated the two germline ends. This sequence joins TRBV9 and TRBJ2-5, with D perhaps TRBD2 (5 bases). This clonotype was sampled from a woman in her 30s with COVID-19, enrolled during active disease. Material for sequencing was peripheral blood. The CDR3 sequence is CASSVGPTSVETQYF. The CDR3 bases are TGTGCCAGCAGCGTAGGGCCCACTAGTGTGGAGACCCAGTACTTC.